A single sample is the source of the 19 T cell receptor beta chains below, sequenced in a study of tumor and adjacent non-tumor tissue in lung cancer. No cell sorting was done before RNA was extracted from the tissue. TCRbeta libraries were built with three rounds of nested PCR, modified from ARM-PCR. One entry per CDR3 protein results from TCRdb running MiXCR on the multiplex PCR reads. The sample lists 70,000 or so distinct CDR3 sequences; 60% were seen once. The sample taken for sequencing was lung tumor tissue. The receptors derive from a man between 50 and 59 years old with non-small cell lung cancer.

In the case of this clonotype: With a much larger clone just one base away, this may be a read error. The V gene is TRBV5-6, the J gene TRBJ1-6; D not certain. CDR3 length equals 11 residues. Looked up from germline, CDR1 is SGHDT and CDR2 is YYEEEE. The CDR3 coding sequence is TGTGCCAGCAGCCATGGAAGGGCCCACGACTTT. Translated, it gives CASSHGRAHDF.

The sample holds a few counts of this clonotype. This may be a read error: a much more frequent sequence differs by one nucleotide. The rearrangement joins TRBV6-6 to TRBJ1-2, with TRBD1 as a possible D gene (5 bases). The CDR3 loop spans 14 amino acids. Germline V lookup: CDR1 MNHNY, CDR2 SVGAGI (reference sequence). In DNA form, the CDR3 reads TGTGCCAGCAGAATCGCGGGGCCGTTTAATGGCTACGCCTTC. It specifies CASRIAGPFNGYAF.

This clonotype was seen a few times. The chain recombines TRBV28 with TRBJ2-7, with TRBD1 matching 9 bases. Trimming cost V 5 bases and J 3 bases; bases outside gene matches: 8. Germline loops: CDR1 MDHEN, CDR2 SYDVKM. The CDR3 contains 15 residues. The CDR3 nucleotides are TGTGCCAGCAGTCCCCTCGGGGGACAGGGCTACGAGCAGTACTTC. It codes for CASSPLGGQGYEQYF. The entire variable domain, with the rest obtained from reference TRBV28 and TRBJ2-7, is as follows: DVKVTQSSRYLVKRTGEKVFLECVQDMDHENMFWYRQDPGLGLRLIYFSYDVKMKEKGDIPEGYSVSREKKERFSLILESASTNQTSMYLCASSPLGGQGYEQYFGPGTRLTVT.

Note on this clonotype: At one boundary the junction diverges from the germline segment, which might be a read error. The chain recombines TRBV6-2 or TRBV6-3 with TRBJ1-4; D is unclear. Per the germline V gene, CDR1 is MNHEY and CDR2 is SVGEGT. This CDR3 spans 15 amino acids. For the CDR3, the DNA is TGTGCCAGCACGGACGGCACGACAACTAATGAAAAACTGTTTTTC. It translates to CASTDGTTTNEKLFF.

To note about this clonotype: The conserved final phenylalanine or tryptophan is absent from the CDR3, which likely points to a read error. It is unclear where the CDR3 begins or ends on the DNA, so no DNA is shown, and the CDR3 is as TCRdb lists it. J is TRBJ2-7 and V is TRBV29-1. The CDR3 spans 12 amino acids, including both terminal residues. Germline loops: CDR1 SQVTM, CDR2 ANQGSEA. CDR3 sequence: CSVEPRPDELYL.

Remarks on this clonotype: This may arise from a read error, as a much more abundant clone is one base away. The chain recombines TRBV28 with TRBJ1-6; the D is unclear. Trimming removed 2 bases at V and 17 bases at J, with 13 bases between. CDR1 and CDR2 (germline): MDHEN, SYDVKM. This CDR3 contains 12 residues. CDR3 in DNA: TGTGCCAGCAGTTTAGCAAGGATGAGCTTCCACTTT. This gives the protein CASSLARMSFHF.

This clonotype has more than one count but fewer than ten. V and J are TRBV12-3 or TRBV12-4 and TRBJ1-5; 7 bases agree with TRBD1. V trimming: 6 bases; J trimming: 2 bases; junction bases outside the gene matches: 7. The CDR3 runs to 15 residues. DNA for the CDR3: TGTGCCAGCAGGAAACAGGGGTCGGGCAATCAGCCCCAGCATTTT. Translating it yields CASRKQGSGNQPQHF.

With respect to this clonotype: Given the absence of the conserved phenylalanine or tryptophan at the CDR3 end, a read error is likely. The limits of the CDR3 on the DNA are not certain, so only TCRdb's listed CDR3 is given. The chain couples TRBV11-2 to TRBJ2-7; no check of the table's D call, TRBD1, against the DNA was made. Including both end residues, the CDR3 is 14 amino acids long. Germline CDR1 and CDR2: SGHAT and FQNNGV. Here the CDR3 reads CAGSLEVQGAELYL.

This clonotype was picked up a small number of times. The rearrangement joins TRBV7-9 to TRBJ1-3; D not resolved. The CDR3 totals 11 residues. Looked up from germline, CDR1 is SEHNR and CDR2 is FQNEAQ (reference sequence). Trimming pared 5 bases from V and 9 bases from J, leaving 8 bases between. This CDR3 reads CASSGEGTIYF. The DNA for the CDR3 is TGTGCCAGCAGCGGGGAAGGCACCATATATTTT.

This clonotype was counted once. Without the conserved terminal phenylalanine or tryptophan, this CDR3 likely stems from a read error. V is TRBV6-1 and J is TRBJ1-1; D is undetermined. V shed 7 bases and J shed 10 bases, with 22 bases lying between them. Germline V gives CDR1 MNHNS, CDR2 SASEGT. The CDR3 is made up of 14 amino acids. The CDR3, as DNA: TGTGCCAGCACCTACAGACACTCATCGGGCTCAGCTTTCCTT. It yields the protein CASTYRHSSGSAFL.

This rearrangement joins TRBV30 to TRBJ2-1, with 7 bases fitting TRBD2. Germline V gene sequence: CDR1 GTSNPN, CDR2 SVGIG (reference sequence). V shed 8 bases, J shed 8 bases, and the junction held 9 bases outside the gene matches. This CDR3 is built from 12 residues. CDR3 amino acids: CARGRGRDEQFF. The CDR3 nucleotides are TGTGCCAGAGGGAGGGGAAGAGATGAGCAGTTCTTC.

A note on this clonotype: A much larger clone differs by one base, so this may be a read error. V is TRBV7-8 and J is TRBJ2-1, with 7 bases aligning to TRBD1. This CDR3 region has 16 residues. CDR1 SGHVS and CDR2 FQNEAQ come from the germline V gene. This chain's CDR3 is CASLNRGKGSYDEQFF. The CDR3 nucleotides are TGTGCCAGCCTCAACAGGGGCAAGGGCTCCTACGATGAGCAGTTCTTC.

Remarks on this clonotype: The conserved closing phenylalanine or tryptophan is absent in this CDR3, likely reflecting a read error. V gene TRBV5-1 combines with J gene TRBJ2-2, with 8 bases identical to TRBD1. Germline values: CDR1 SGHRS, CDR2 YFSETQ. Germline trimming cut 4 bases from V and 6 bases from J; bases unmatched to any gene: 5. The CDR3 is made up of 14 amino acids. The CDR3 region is CASSKGQVPGELFL. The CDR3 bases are TGCGCCAGCAGCAAGGGACAGGTCCCCGGGGAGCTGTTTTTA.

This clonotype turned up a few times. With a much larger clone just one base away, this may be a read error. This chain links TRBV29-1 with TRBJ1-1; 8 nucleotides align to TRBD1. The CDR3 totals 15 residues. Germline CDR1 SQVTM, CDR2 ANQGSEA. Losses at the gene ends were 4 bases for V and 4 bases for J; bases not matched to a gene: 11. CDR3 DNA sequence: TGCAGCGTTGTGGATTGGACAGGGAGGGGCACTGAAGCTTTCTTT. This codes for CSVVDWTGRGTEAFF.

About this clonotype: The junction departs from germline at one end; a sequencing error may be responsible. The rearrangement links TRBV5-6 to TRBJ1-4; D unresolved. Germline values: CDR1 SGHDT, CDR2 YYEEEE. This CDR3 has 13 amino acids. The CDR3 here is CVSSLDPDEKLFF. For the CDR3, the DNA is TGTGTCAGCAGCTTGGACCCGGATGAAAAACTGTTTTTT.

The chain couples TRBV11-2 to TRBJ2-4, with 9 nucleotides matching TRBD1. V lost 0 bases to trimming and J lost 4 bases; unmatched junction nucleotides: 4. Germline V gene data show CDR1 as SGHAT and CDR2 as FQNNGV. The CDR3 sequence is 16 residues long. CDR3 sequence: CASSLEYRGPKNIQYF. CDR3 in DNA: TGTGCCAGCAGCTTAGAATACAGGGGGCCAAAAAACATTCAGTACTTC.

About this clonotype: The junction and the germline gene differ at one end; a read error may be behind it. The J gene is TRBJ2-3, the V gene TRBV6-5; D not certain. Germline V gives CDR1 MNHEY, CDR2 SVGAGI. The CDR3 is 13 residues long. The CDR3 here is CASSYLVGYTQYF. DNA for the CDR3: TGTGCCAGCAGTTACCTCGTGGGATATACACAGTATTTT.

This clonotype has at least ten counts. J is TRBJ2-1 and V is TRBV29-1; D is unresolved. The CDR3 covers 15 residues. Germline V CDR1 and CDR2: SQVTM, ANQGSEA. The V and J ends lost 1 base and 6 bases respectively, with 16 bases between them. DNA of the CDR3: TGCAGCGTTGAAGGGCCTGTGGGGTCCCGCAATGAGCAGTTCTTC. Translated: CSVEGPVGSRNEQFF.

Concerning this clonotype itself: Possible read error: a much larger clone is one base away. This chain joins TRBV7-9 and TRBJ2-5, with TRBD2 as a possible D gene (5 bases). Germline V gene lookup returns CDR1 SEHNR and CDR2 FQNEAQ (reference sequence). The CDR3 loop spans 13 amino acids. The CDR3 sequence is CASTLAFQETQYF. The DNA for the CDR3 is TGTGCCAGCACCTTAGCGTTCCAAGAGACCCAGTACTTC.